This entry is about one TCR beta chain. The target antigen is unknown. As every portion of the isolated RNA was reverse transcribed, the sequencing read expressed TCRB transcripts. Measured with immunoSEQ multiplex PCR; TCRdb has only the in-frame clones, and not every one. The sample has over 40,000 clones; roughly 68% are singletons. V trimming: 4 bases; J trimming: 1 base; junction bases outside the gene matches: 7. The germline V gene has CDR1 SGHDT and CDR2 YYEEEE. The CDR3 loop spans 15 amino acids. This entry comes from a study of beta chain features in type 1 diabetes. Study outcomes and limitations: Among all four CD4+ subsets, Type 1 diabetes patients had TCRB CDR3s that were moderately but significantly shorter.

Sequenced input: Tregs from blood. The J gene is TRBJ2-7, the V gene TRBV5-6, with 8 bases that match TRBD2. This receptor was identified in a woman in her late teens or twenties with type 1 diabetes. CDR3 region: CASSQGLVSSYEQYF. CDR3 nucleotide sequence: TGTGCCAGCAGCCAGGGACTAGTCAGTTCCTACGAGCAGTACTTC. Combining the CDR3 with reference TRBV5-6 and TRBJ2-7 gives the whole variable domain DAGVTQSPTHLIKTRGQQVTLRCSPKSGHDTVSWYQQALGQGPQFIFQYYEEEERQRGNFPDRFSGHQFPNYSSELNVNALLLGDSALYLCASSQGLVSSYEQYFGPGTRLTVT.